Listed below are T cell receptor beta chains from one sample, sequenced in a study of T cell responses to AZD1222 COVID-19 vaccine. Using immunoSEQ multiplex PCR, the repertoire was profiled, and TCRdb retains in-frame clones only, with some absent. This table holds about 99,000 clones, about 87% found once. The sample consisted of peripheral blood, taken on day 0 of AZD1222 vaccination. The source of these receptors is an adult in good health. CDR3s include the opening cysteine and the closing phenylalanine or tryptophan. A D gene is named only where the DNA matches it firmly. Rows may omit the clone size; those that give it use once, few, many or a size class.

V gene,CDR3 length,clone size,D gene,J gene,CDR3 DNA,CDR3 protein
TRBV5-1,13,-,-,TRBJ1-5,TGCGCCAGCAGCCGGGAGGGGTATCAGCCCCAGCATTTT,CASSREGYQPQHF
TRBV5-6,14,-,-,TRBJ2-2,TGTGCCAGCAGCTTGGATCCAACGGCGGGGGAGCTGTTTTTT,CASSLDPTAGELFF
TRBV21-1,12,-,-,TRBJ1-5,TGTGCCAGCAGCCCCGGGAGAAAGCCCCAGCATTTT,CASSPGRKPQHF
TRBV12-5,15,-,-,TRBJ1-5,TGTGCTAGTGGTTTGGTCACAGACCTAAATCAGCCCCAGCATTTT,CASGLVTDLNQPQHF
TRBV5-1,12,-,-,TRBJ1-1,TGCGCCAGCAGCTTCGGGGACACTGAAGCTTTCTTT,CASSFGDTEAFF
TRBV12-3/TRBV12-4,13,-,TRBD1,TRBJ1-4,TGTGCCAGCAGCGGGACAGAGAATGAAAAACTGTTTTTT,CASSGTENEKLFF
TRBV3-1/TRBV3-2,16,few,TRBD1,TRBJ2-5,TGTGCCAGCAGCCAAGGGACAGGGCTCCTCCAAGAGACCCAGTACTTC,CASSQGTGLLQETQYF
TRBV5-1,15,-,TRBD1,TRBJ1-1,TGCGCCAGCAGCTTAATCCCAGGGGGAAGCACTGAAGCTTTCTTT,CASSLIPGGSTEAFF
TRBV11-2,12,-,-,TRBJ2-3,TGTGCCAGCAGCTTAGATGATCATACGCAGTATTTT,CASSLDDHTQYF
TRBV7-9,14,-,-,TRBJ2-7,TGTGCCAGCAGGTCGCCGGGACCCTCCTACGAGCAGTACTTC,CASRSPGPSYEQYF
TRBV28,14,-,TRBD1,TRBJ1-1,TGTGCCAGCAGTTCTCCGACAGGGCGATCGTCAGCTTTCTTT,CASSSPTGRSSAFF
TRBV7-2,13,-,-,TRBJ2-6,TGTGCCAGCAGCCGAGGAGGGGCCAACGTCCTGACTTTC,CASSRGGANVLTF
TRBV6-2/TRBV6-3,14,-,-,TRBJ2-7,TGTGCCAGCAGTTTAGGAAGTATGAACTACGAGCAGTACTTC,CASSLGSMNYEQYF
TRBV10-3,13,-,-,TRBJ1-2,TGTGCCATCAGTGAGGACAACGGAGAGGGCTACACCTTC,CAISEDNGEGYTF
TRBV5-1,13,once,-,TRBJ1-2,TGCGCCAGCAGGGAGGACAGCAACGGCGGCTACACCTTC,CASREDSNGGYTF
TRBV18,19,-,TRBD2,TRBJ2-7,TGTGCCAGCTCACCAATCGGAACGGCTAGCGGGACGATTCGGTACGAGCAGTACTTC,CASSPIGTASGTIRYEQYF
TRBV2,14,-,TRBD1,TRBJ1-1,TGTGCCAGCAGTTCGGGACAGGGCTCCACTGAAGCTTTCTTT,CASSSGQGSTEAFF
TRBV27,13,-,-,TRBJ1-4,TGTGCCAGCAGTTTGGGACATAACGAAAAACTGTTTTTT,CASSLGHNEKLFF
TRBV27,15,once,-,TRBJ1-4,TGTGCCAGCAGTAAGGGATTAGGGACTAATGAAAAACTGTTTTTT,CASSKGLGTNEKLFF
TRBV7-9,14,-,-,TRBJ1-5,TGTGCCAGCAGCCAACTTGGGGCCAATCAGCCCCAGCATTTT,CASSQLGANQPQHF
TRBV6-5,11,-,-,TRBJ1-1,TGTGCCAGCACGGGGGGAGGTGAAGCTTTCTTT,CASTGGGEAFF
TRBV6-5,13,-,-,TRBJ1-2,TGTGCCAGCCGGCCTACCATCCTCTATGGCTACACCTTC,CASRPTILYGYTF
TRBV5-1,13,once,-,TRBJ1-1,TGCGCCAGCAGCTCGGGGATGAGCACTGAAGCTTTCTTT,CASSSGMSTEAFF
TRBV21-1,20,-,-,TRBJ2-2,TGTGCCAGCAGCAAAGAAATGGCGCCTTTGGAGGGGGCGGACACCGGGGAGCTGTTTTTT,CASSKEMAPLEGADTGELFF
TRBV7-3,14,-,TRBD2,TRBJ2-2,TGTGCCAGCACTCCGAGCGGACTAGAAGGGGAGCTGTTTTTT,CASTPSGLEGELFF
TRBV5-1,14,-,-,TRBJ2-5,TGCGCCAGCAGCTTGCTGGGGCGGACGGAGACCCAGTACTTC,CASSLLGRTETQYF
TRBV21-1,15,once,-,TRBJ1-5,TGTGCCAGCAGCAATTGGGGGGGTAGCAATCAGCCCCAGCATTTT,CASSNWGGSNQPQHF
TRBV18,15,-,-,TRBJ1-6,TGTGCCAGCTCCTCGGCAGGTCTTCGGAATTCACCCCTCCACTTT,CASSSAGLRNSPLHF
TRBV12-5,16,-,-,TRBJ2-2,TGTGCTAGTGGTTCGGCCCCGGGGAGTAACACCGGGGAGCTGTTTTTT,CASGSAPGSNTGELFF
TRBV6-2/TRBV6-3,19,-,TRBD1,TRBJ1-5,TGTGCCAGCAGCCACCAGGAGGGGGCATTATTTGGGAGCAATCAGCCCCAGCATTTT,CASSHQEGALFGSNQPQHF
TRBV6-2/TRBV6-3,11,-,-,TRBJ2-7,TGTGCCAGCAGTCCCTCCTACGAGCAGTACTTC,CASSPSYEQYF
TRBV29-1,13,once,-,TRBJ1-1,TGCAGCGTTACGGGACCTGGCGACACTGAAGCTTTCTTT,CSVTGPGDTEAFF
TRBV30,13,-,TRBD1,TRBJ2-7,TGTGCCTGGAGTGTACTGGGGGACAGGGGGACGGACTTC,CAWSVLGDRGTDF
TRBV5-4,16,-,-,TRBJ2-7,TGTGCCAGCAGCTTGTCCGCCAGGGGGGTTGTCTACGAGCAGTACTTC,CASSLSARGVVYEQYF
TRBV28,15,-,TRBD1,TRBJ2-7,TGTGCCAGCAGACCTCAGGGACAGGGGTCCTACGAGCAGTACTTC,CASRPQGQGSYEQYF
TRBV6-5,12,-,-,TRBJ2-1,TGTGCCAGCAGTCCCAGAAACAATGAGCAGTTCTTC,CASSPRNNEQFF
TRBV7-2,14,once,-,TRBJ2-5,TGTGCCAGCAGCTCCCTAGACAGGAAAGAGACCCAGTACTTC,CASSSLDRKETQYF
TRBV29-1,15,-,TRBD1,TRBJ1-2,TGCAGCGTTGAGGGGACAGGGGAGTCGAACTATGGCTACACCTTC,CSVEGTGESNYGYTF
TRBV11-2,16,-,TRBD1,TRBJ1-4,TGTGCCAGCAGCTTAGATCGTAGGACAGGGGGTGAAAAACTGTTTTTT,CASSLDRRTGGEKLFF
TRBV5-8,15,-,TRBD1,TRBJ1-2,TGTGCCAGCAGCTTGGGAGACAGGGGACCTTATGGCTACACCTTC,CASSLGDRGPYGYTF
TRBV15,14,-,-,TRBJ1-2,TGTGCCACCAACCGGGACGCCTCCGTTTATGGCTACACCTTC,CATNRDASVYGYTF
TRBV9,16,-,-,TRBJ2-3,TGTGCCAGCAGCGTAGCAGAGGGGTCTAGTACAGATACGCAGTATTTT,CASSVAEGSSTDTQYF
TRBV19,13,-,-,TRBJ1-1,TGTGCCAGTAGTTTCTCAGTAACCGTTGAAGCTTTCTTT,CASSFSVTVEAFF
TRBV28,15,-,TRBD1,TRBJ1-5,TGTGCCAGCAGTTTGTGGCAGGGGGCGGGTCAGCCCCAGCATTTT,CASSLWQGAGQPQHF
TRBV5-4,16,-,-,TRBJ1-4,TGTGCCAGCAGCTTGAAGGTCGGTGCAACTAATGAAAAACTGTTTTTT,CASSLKVGATNEKLFF
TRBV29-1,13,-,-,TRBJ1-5,TGCAGCGTGGCCGGGACAAACAATCAGCCCCAGCATTTT,CSVAGTNNQPQHF
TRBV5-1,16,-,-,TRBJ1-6,TGCGCCAGCAGCTTGGAGGCAGGGGTGTCCGGTTCACCCCTCCACTTT,CASSLEAGVSGSPLHF
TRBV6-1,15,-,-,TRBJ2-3,TGTGCCAGCAGTGAAGGTCAGGCGCCCACAGATACGCAGTATTTT,CASSEGQAPTDTQYF
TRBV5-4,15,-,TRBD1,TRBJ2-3,TGTGCCAGCAGCGCACCGACAGGGGGCGTCGATACGCAGTATTTT,CASSAPTGGVDTQYF
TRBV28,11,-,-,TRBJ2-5,TGTGCCAGCGTGCAGCAAGAGACCCAGTACTTC,CASVQQETQYF
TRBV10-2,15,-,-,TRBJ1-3,TGCGCCAGCAGTGTACGACAGACATCTGGAAACACCATATATTTT,CASSVRQTSGNTIYF
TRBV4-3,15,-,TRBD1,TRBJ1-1,TGCGCCAGCAGCCCCAAGGACAGGGAGGACACTGAAGCTTTCTTT,CASSPKDREDTEAFF
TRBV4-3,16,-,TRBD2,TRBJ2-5,TGCGCCAGCACGCCTCAATTGACTAGCGAGCAAGAGACCCAGTACTTC,CASTPQLTSEQETQYF
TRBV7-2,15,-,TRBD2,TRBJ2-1,TGTGCCAGCAGTTCCCTAGCGGGCGCCTACAATGAGCAGTTCTTC,CASSSLAGAYNEQFF
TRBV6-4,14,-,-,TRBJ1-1,TGTGCCAGCAGTGACACCGGAGCGCGTGGTGAAGCTTTCTTT,CASSDTGARGEAFF
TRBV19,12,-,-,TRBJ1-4,TGTGCCAGTAGTTCTCCAAAGTCCATACTGTTTTTT,CASSSPKSILFF
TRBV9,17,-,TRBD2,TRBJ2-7,TGTGCCAGCAGCGTAGCGGCAGGCGGGGGGCCTACCTACGAGCAGTACTTC,CASSVAAGGGPTYEQYF